This TCR beta chain was identified during a study of T cells after yellow fever vaccination. UMIs were added to TCR cDNA along with a universal primer site when it was made by 5'RACE template switching. Via MiXCR, TCRdb re-called the 5' RACE reads, giving one row per CDR3 protein. Here the sample spans over 65,000 distinct CDR3 sequences, roughly 15% being singletons. The CDR3 has 13 amino acids. Germline V gene data show CDR1 as SQVTM and CDR2 as ANQGSEA. Trimming cost V 4 bases and J 2 bases, with 9 bases left between them. This clonotype was counted between two and nine times. The gene calls are TRBV29-1 and TRBJ2-1, with D maybe TRBD1 (5 bases). The sample here was CD8+ T cells not binding an NS4B(214-222) dextramer, sorted from PBMCs, taken 20 to 25 days after the first yellow fever vaccination. This receptor was taken from a man between 18 and 35 years old who received the YFV17D yellow fever vaccine. This chain's CDR3 is CSVVSGTYNEQFF. DNA of the CDR3: TGCAGCGTTGTCTCAGGGACCTACAATGAGCAGTTCTTC.